The rows below give T cell receptor beta chains drawn from one sample of a study of lymphopenia after photon versus proton radiotherapy. The table came from immunoSEQ multiplex PCR; TCRdb's copy has only in-frame clones and leaves some out. The table includes roughly 18,000 clones, around nine tenths detected once. Here the sequenced sample was peripheral blood, taken from a patient treated with proton-based radiotherapy. These receptors came from a man between 70 and 80 years old with pancreatic cancer. Each CDR3 is given with its conserved first and last residue. Each record gives: V gene, J gene, clone size, CDR3 length, D gene, CDR3 protein, CDR3 DNA. A D gene is named only where the DNA matches it firmly. The size field is filled for only some rows; it gives once, few, many or a size class.

TRBV11-2,TRBJ2-1,NA,16,TRBD1,CASSFNLRSTGGEQFF,TGTGCCAGCAGCTTTAATTTGCGCTCAACAGGGGGTGAGCAGTTCTTC
TRBV2,TRBJ2-5,few,16,TRBD2,CASSEVLAGARETQYF,TGTGCCAGCAGTGAAGTACTAGCGGGAGCTCGGGAGACCCAGTACTTC
TRBV9,TRBJ2-1,NA,16,NA,CASSVPTVGKYNEQFF,TGTGCCAGCAGCGTTCCGACTGTGGGGAAATACAATGAGCAGTTCTTC
TRBV2,TRBJ2-1,NA,12,TRBD2,CASSGLAEEQFF,TGTGCCAGCAGTGGTCTAGCGGAGGAGCAGTTCTTC
TRBV2,TRBJ2-7,NA,14,TRBD2,CASSGRLAGYEQYF,TGTGCCAGCAGTGGAAGGCTAGCGGGTTACGAGCAGTACTTC
TRBV15,TRBJ1-2,NA,15,NA,CATSRDQGQSYGYTF,TGTGCCACCAGCAGAGATCAGGGCCAGTCCTATGGCTACACCTTC
TRBV14,TRBJ2-7,once,13,NA,CASSRTGSYEQYF,TGTGCCAGCAGCCGCACAGGGTCCTACGAGCAGTACTTC
TRBV20-1,TRBJ2-7,NA,11,TRBD1,CSADRDYEQYF,TGCAGTGCGGACAGGGACTACGAGCAGTACTTC
TRBV19,TRBJ2-1,once,14,TRBD2,CASSKAGYYNEQFF,TGTGCCAGTAGTAAAGCGGGGTACTACAATGAGCAGTTCTTC
TRBV29-1,TRBJ1-3,NA,14,NA,CSVDDTNSGNTIYF,TGCAGCGTTGATGACACCAACTCTGGAAACACCATATATTTT
TRBV6-4,TRBJ2-3,NA,14,NA,CASSDSTWADTQYF,TGTGCCAGCAGTGACTCGACGTGGGCAGATACGCAGTATTTT
TRBV19,TRBJ2-5,NA,15,NA,CASSMASSGQETQYF,TGTGCCAGTAGTATGGCCTCCAGCGGGCAAGAGACCCAGTACTTC
TRBV4-2,TRBJ2-5,NA,15,NA,CASSRGEGTQETQYF,TGTGCCAGCAGCAGGGGGGAAGGGACGCAAGAGACCCAGTACTTC
TRBV4-1,TRBJ2-3,NA,16,TRBD2,CASSQTSGGRTDTQYF,TGCGCCAGCAGCCAAACTAGCGGGGGCCGCACAGATACGCAGTATTTT
TRBV7-8,TRBJ2-2,NA,15,NA,CASSLLQGPTGELFF,TGTGCCAGCAGCTTACTACAGGGACCCACCGGGGAGCTGTTTTTT
TRBV19,TRBJ1-5,NA,13,NA,CASSRDDNQPQHF,TGTGCCAGTAGTCGCGATGACAATCAGCCCCAGCATTTT
TRBV9,TRBJ2-1,once,22,TRBD2,CASSVATPTRTSGSFRVREQFF,TGTGCCAGCAGCGTAGCTACCCCCACTCGGACTAGCGGGAGCTTTCGGGTGAGAGAGCAGTTCTTC
TRBV19,TRBJ1-1,NA,13,NA,CASGKGKWTEAFF,TGTGCCAGCGGGAAGGGGAAGTGGACTGAAGCTTTCTTT